The 19 T cell receptor beta chains listed next were all sequenced from one sample in a study of blood T cell repertoires in COVID-19. Assay used: immunoSEQ multiplex PCR; TCRdb lists only in-frame clones, some missing. The sample consists of about 380,000 clones, roughly 91% of them appearing once. The specimen was PBMCs or T cells enriched from blood (not recorded which). The origin of the receptors is a woman under 30 who had recovered from COVID-19.

V usage is TRBV18 and J usage is TRBJ1-2, with TRBD1 identical over 7 bases. J was trimmed by 0 bases and V by 4 bases; bases with no gene match: 11. CDR1 KGHSH and CDR2 LQKENI come from the germline V gene. The CDR3 runs to 17 residues. The CDR3 sequence: CASSLAFPGQPNYGYTF. CDR3 coding DNA: TGTGCCAGCTCACTGGCCTTCCCGGGACAGCCTAACTATGGCTACACCTTC. Drawing the rest from reference TRBV18 and TRBJ1-2, the complete variable domain is NAGVMQNPRHLVRRRGQEARLRCSPMKGHSHVYWYRQLPEEGLKFMVYLQKENIIDESGMPKERFSAEFPKEGPSILRIQQVVRGDSAAYFCASSLAFPGQPNYGYTFGSGTRLTVV.

The rearrangement uses TRBV3-1 (or the pseudogene TRBV3-2) and TRBJ1-2, with 8 nucleotides matching TRBD1. The V gene end was trimmed by 4 bases and the J gene end by 0 bases; junction bases not matched to a gene: 4. The CDR3 runs to 15 residues. Germline CDR1 reads LGHDT; CDR2 reads YNNKEL (reference sequence). Here the CDR3 reads CASSPPGQANYGYTF. In DNA form, the CDR3 reads TGTGCCAGCAGCCCACCGGGACAGGCTAACTATGGCTACACCTTC.

The rearrangement links TRBV28 to TRBJ1-1, with D perhaps TRBD1 (5 bases). V gave up 5 bases and J gave up 7 bases, with 11 bases separating them. Per the germline V gene, CDR1 is MDHEN and CDR2 is SYDVKM. This CDR3 contains 12 residues. CDR3: CASSLHQGEAFF. CDR3 DNA sequence: TGTGCCAGCAGTCTTCACCAGGGTGAAGCTTTCTTT.

This clone was detected only once. The chain has TRBV5-1 and TRBJ1-4, with 7 bases aligning to TRBD1. V shed 6 bases and J 5 bases; nucleotides not matched to a gene: 10. Germline-derived CDR1 and CDR2 are SGHRS and YFSETQ. The CDR3 extends over 15 amino acids. CDR3 loop: CASMGGTATNEKLFF. The CDR3, as DNA: TGCGCCAGCATGGGCGGGACAGCGACGAATGAAAAACTGTTTTTT. The variable domain in full, completed from reference TRBV5-1 and TRBJ1-4, reads KAGVTQTPRYLIKTRGQQVTLSCSPISGHRSVSWYQQTPGQGLQFLFEYFSETQRNKGNFPGRFSGRQFSNSRSEMNVSTLELGDSALYLCASMGGTATNEKLFFGSGTQLSVL.

The rearrangement uses TRBV12-5 and TRBJ1-1; D may be TRBD1 (6 bases). Trimming removed 1 base from V and 8 bases from J, with 14 bases in between. The germline CDR1 and CDR2 sequences are LGHNT and FRNRAP. The length of the CDR3 is 14 residues. CDR3 residues: CASGLAGTPREAFF. CDR3 in DNA: TGTGCTAGTGGTTTGGCAGGGACACCAAGGGAAGCTTTCTTT.

J is TRBJ1-2 and V is TRBV30, with D uncertain. Trimming stripped 4 bases from V and 8 bases from J, with 11 bases between. This CDR3 region has 11 residues. Germline CDR1 GTSNPN, CDR2 SVGIG (reference sequence). CDR3 residues: CAWTDTRGYTF. DNA of the CDR3: TGTGCCTGGACCGATACGAGGGGCTACACCTTC.

The chain couples TRBV3-1 (or the pseudogene TRBV3-2) to TRBJ1-6; D call uncertain. CDR3 size: 17 residues. CDR1 and CDR2 from the germline V gene are LGHDT and YNNKEL (reference sequence). The V end lost 0 bases, the J end lost 6 bases, and 15 bases lay between the germline ends. The CDR3 coding sequence is TGTGCCAGCAGCCAAGATCCACGGAGCGGGCGTAATTCACCCCTCCACTTT. It codes for CASSQDPRSGRNSPLHF.

The chain uses TRBV7-2 and TRBJ1-2; the D gene is possibly TRBD1 (6 bases). CDR3 size: 15 residues. V lost 5 bases and J lost 8, with 21 bases in between. Germline loops: CDR1 SGHTA, CDR2 FQGNSA. The CDR3 loop reads CASSITGRGVEGYTF. The CDR3 DNA follows: TGTGCCAGCAGCATAACAGGGAGGGGAGTGGAAGGCTACACCTTC. The full variable domain, with the rest looked up from reference TRBV7-2 and TRBJ1-2, is GAGVSQSPSNKVTEKGKDVELRCDPISGHTALYWYRQSLGQGLEFLIYFQGNSAPDKSGLPSDRFSAERTGGSVSTLTIQRTQQEDSAVYLCASSITGRGVEGYTFGSGTRLTVV.

This CDR3 is CASGLDYRGTGELFF. CDR3 sequence (DNA): TGTGCTAGTGGTTTGGATTACAGGGGCACCGGGGAGCTGTTTTTT. The V and J genes are TRBV12-5 and TRBJ2-2, with 7 positions matching TRBD1. Germline CDR1 and CDR2: LGHNT and FRNRAP. V shed 1 base, J shed 4 bases, and the junction held 3 bases outside the gene matches. CDR3 size: 15 residues.

The chain carries TRBV4-1 and TRBJ1-2; 8 bases fit TRBD1. Germline V gene lookup returns CDR1 MGHRA and CDR2 YSYEKL. V was pared by 4 bases and J by 6 bases, with 13 bases of the junction left unmatched. There are 16 residues in the CDR3. The CDR3 here is CASSLGRTGTVHGYTF. The DNA for the CDR3 is TGCGCCAGCAGCCTCGGACGGACAGGGACCGTCCATGGCTACACCTTC.

The CDR3 nucleotides read TGTGCCAGCAGGACAGGGGGCCGCGAGTCACCCCTCCACTTT. Amino acids: CASRTGGRESPLHF. The rearrangement links TRBV5-5 to TRBJ1-6; 10 bases align to TRBD1. The junction had 6 bases not matched to a gene; V was cut back by 5 bases and J by 10 bases. CDR1 and CDR2 from the germline V gene are SGHKS and YYEKEE (reference sequence). CDR3 length: 14 amino acids.

The J gene is TRBJ2-2, the V gene TRBV7-9; D uncertain. Looked up from germline, CDR1 is SEHNR and CDR2 is FQNEAQ (reference sequence). V shed 4 bases and J shed 8 bases, with 17 bases lying between them. The CDR3 contains 15 residues. The CDR3 nucleotides read TGTGCCAGCAGCTACCTACGACCTACCGGGGGGGAGCTGTTTTTT. Protein sequence: CASSYLRPTGGELFF.

This chain uses TRBV30 with TRBJ2-7; 9 nucleotides match TRBD1. The CDR3 has 13 residues. The germline gives CDR1 GTSNPN, CDR2 SVGIG (reference sequence). The V segment lost 8 bases and the J segment 3 bases; nucleotides outside the gene matches: 8. The CDR3, as DNA: TGTGCCGCCGGGACAGGGACTTACTACGAGCAGTACTTC. Translation gives CAAGTGTYYEQYF.

The chain combines TRBV28 with TRBJ2-5; D not resolved. The CDR3 has 11 residues. With 3 bases removed from V and 9 bases from J, the gap between germline ends came to 8 bases. Germline-derived CDR1 and CDR2 are MDHEN and SYDVKM. The chain's CDR3 is CASSLSSSQYF. CDR3 nucleotides: TGTGCCAGCAGTTTGTCGTCCTCCCAGTACTTC. Supplemented by reference TRBV28 and TRBJ2-5, the full variable domain reads DVKVTQSSRYLVKRTGEKVFLECVQDMDHENMFWYRQDPGLGLRLIYFSYDVKMKEKGDIPEGYSVSREKKERFSLILESASTNQTSMYLCASSLSSSQYFGPGTRLLVL.

The chain is built from TRBV29-1 and TRBJ2-7; tentatively, D is TRBD1 (5 bases). There are 13 residues in the CDR3. Germline-derived CDR1 and CDR2 are SQVTM and ANQGSEA. With 0 bases removed from V and 0 bases from J, the gap between germline ends came to 6 bases. The CDR3 nucleotides are TGCAGCGTTGAAGACAGGGTCTCCTACGAGCAGTACTTC. Translation gives CSVEDRVSYEQYF.

The rearrangement uses TRBV19 and TRBJ1-2; D remains ambiguous. Trimming removed 0 bases from V and 12 bases from J, with 11 bases in between. Germline loops: CDR1 LNHDA, CDR2 SQIVND (reference sequence). CDR3 length: 12 residues. The CDR3 here is CASSIDSRGHTF. The CDR3 DNA is TGTGCCAGTAGTATAGATTCTAGAGGCCACACCTTC.

The rearrangement uses TRBV7-2 and TRBJ1-1; D remains unclear. CDR3 length: 14 amino acids. Germline assignment: CDR1 SGHTA and CDR2 FQGNSA. V lost 1 base and J lost 5, with 11 bases in between. The CDR3 sequence: CASSLGPSGTEAFF. DNA of the CDR3: TGTGCCAGCAGCTTAGGACCTTCGGGAACTGAAGCTTTCTTT.

This sequence joins TRBV9 and TRBJ2-7, with D hard to call. The CDR3 has 12 amino acids. V was clipped by 4 bases and J by 3 bases, with 8 bases between them. Germline V gives CDR1 SGDLS, CDR2 YYNGEE. The DNA for the CDR3 is TGTGCCAGCAGCCCCGGTGTCTACGAGCAGTACTTC. It specifies CASSPGVYEQYF. Complete variable domain (other parts from reference TRBV9 and TRBJ2-7): DSGVTQTPKHLITATGQRVTLRCSPRSGDLSVYWYQQSLDQGLQFLIQYYNGEERAKGNILERFSAQQFPDLHSELNLSSLELGDSALYFCASSPGVYEQYFGPGTRLTVT.

J is TRBJ1-2 and V is TRBV30; TRBD1 agrees at 8 bases. CDR1 is GTSNPN, CDR2 SVGIG, per germline (reference sequence). This CDR3 has 14 amino acids. The CDR3 DNA reads TGTGCGTCGAGAAAACAGGGGGGGAACTATGGCTACACCTTC. It codes for CASRKQGGNYGYTF.